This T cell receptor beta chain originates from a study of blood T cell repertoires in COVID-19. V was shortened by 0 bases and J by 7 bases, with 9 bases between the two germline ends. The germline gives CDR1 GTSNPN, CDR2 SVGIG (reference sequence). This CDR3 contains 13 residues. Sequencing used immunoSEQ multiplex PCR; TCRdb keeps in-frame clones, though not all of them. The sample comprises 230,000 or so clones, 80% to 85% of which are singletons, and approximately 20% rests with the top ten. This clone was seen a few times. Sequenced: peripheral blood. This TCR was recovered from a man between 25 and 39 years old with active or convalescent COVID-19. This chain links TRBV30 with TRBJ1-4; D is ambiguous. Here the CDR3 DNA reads TGTGCCTGGAGTGTACATGGGAGTGAAAAACTGTTTTTT. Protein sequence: CAWSVHGSEKLFF.